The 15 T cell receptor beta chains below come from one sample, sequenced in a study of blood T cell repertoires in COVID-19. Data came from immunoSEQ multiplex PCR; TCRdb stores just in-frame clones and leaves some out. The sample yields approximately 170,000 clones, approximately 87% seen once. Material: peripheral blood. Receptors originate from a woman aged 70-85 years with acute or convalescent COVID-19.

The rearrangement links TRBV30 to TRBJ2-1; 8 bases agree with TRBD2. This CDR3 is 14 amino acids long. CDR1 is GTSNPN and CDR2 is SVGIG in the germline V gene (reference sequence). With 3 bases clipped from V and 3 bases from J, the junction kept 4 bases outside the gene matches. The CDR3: CAWRRSGIYNEQFF. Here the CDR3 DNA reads TGTGCCTGGAGACGTAGCGGGATCTACAATGAGCAGTTCTTC.

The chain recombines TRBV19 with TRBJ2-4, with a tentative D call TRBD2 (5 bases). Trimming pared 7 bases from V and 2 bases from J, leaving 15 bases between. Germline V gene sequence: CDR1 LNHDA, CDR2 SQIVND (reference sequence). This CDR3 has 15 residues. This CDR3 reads CASNESSGTKNIQYF. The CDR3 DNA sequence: TGTGCCAGTAACGAGAGTTCGGGAACCAAAAACATTCAGTACTTC.

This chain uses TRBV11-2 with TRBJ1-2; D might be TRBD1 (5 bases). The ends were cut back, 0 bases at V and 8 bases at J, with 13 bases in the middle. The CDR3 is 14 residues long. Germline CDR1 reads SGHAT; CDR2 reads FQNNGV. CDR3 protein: CASSLDGGPPGYTF. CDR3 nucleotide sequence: TGTGCCAGCAGCTTAGACGGGGGACCGCCGGGCTACACCTTC.

DNA of the CDR3: TGTGCCAGCAGCTTAGGTGGCACAGGCAATCAGCCCCAGCATTTT. Residues: CASSLGGTGNQPQHF. This rearrangement joins TRBV11-2 to TRBJ1-5; D is undetermined. Germline V gives CDR1 SGHAT, CDR2 FQNNGV. V lost 1 base, J lost 2 bases, and 9 bases lay in between. This CDR3 contains 15 residues.

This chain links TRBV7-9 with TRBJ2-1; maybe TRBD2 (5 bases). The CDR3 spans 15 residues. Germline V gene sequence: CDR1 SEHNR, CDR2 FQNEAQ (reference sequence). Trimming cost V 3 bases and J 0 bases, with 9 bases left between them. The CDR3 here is CASSFTGSSYNEQFF. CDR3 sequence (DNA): TGTGCCAGCAGCTTTACTGGGAGCTCCTACAATGAGCAGTTCTTC. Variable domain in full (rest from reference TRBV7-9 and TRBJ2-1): DTGVSQNPRHKITKRGQNVTFRCDPISEHNRLYWYRQTLGQGPEFLTYFQNEAQLEKSRLLSDRFSAERPKGSFSTLEIQRTEQGDSAMYLCASSFTGSSYNEQFFGPGTRLTVL.

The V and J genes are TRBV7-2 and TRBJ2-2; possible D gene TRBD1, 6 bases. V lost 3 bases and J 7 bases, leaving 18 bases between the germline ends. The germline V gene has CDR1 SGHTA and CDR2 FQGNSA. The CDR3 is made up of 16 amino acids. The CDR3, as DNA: TGTGCCAGCAGCTTTGTTCTCGCCAGGGGCCTCGGGGAGCTGTTTTTT. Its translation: CASSFVLARGLGELFF.

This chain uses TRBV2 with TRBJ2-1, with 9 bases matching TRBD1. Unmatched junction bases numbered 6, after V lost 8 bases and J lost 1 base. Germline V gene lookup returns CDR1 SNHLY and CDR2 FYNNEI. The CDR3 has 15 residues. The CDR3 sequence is CASGRDRASYNEQFF. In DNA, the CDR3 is TGTGCCAGCGGCCGGGACAGGGCGTCCTACAATGAGCAGTTCTTC.

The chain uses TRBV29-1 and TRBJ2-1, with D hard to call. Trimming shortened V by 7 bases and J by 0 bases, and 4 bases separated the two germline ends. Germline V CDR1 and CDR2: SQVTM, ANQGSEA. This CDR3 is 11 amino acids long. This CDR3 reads CSASSYNEQFF. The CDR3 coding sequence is TGCAGCGCTAGCTCCTACAATGAGCAGTTCTTC.

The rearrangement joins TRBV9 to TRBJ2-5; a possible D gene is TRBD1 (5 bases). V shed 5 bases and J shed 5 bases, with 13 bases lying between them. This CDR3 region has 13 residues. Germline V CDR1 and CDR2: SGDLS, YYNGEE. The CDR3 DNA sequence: TGTGCCAGCAGTACGTGGGGCGAGGAGACCCAGTACTTC. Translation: CASSTWGEETQYF.

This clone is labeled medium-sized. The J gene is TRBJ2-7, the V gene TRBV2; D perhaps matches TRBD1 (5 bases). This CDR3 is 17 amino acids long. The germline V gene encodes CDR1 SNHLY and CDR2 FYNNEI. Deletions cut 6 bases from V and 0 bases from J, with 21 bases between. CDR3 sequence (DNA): TGTGCCAGCAGAGACCGCCCCACAGGAATTATCTCCTACGAGCAGTACTTC. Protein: CASRDRPTGIISYEQYF.

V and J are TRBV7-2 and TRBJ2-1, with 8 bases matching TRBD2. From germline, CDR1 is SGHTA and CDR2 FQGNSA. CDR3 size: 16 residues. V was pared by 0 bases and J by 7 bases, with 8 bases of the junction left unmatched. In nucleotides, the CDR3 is TGTGCCAGCAGCTTAGCGCGCGGGGGGCCTCGTAATGAGCAGTTCTTC. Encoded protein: CASSLARGGPRNEQFF.

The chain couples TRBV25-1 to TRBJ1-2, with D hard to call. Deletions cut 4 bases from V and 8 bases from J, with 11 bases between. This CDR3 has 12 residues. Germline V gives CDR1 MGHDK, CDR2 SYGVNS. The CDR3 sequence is CASSVLGRGYTF. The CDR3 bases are TGTGCCAGCAGTGTCTTGGGGAGAGGCTACACCTTC.

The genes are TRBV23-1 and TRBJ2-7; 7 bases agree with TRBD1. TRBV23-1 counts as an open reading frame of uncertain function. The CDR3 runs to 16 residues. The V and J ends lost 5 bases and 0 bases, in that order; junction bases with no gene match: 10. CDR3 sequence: CASSGLGQRISYEQYF. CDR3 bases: TGCGCCAGCAGTGGGCTGGGACAGAGGATCTCCTACGAGCAGTACTTC.

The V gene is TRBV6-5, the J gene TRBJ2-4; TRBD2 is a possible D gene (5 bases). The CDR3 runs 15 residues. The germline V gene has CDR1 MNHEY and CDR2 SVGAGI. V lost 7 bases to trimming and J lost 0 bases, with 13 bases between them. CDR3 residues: CASMTTTLAKNIQYF. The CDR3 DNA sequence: TGTGCCAGCATGACTACCACACTAGCCAAAAACATTCAGTACTTC.

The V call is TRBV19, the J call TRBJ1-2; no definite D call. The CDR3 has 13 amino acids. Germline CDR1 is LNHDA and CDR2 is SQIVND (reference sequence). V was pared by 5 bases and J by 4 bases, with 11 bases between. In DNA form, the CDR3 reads TGTGCCAGTAGTGTTGACCCAGGCTATGGCTACACCTTC. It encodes CASSVDPGYGYTF.